A single sample gave rise to the 2 T cell receptor beta chains below, sequenced in a study of regulatory T cells in long-lasting Graves disease. Time point described: newly diagnosed GD, antithyroid drugs for less than 3 months. From PBMCs, RNA was extracted and then used to make the TCR library. The TCR beta library used iRepertoire HTBI primers with Arm-PCR amplification of CDR3. TCRdb reprocessed the multiplex PCR reads via MiXCR and lists one record per CDR3 protein. This sample carries roughly 530,000 distinct CDR3 sequences, about 15% of them seen once, and the ten largest clones take just under 25%. These data are also associated with another study on T cells in Graves' hyperthyroidism and ophthalmopathy.

The specimen comprised peripheral blood mononuclear cells (PBMCs), sampled at new diagnosis, from a patient treated with antithyroid drugs. Receptors originate from a woman aged 35-60 years with Graves disease.

This clonotype was counted a few times. The rearrangement uses TRBV5-1 and TRBJ2-5; TRBD1 aligns across 7 bases. The germline V gene has CDR1 SGHRS and CDR2 YFSETQ. This CDR3 comprises 13 residues. J lost 3 bases, V lost 4 bases, and 3 bases had no gene match. The CDR3 spells CASSTGQKETQYF. As DNA, the CDR3 is TGCGCCAGCAGCACGGGACAGAAAGAGACCCAGTACTTC.

In this sample, this clonotype turned up many times. This chain connects TRBV4-1 to TRBJ1-1; D unresolved. Deletions cut 0 bases from V and 2 bases from J, with 22 bases between. Germline-derived CDR1 and CDR2 are MGHRA and YSYEKL. There are 19 residues in the CDR3. The CDR3 region is CASSQDGVLNRRRNTEAFF. CDR3 nucleotide sequence: TGCGCCAGCAGCCAAGACGGCGTATTAAACAGACGTCGCAACACTGAAGCTTTCTTT.